This T cell receptor (beta chain) was sequenced during a study of T cell repertoires in cytomegalovirus infection (dated by TCRdb to the late 2010s). For context, the study as a whole: Recently identified HLA-C-restricted CMV epitopes, whose presentation resists viral immunomodulation, were targeted by peptide stimulations together with well-studied HLA-B-restricted epitopes. Because public TCR beta signatures pointed to carriage of CMV infection together with the matching HLA type, the HLA type of each donor mattered for the analysis.

What the study reported, not specific to this receptor: The ex vivo response was dominated by HLA-C-restricted CMV-specific TCR beta clonotypes, which also provided the single most frequent clonotype in two of eight donors. Cumulative frequency of public TCR beta family members discriminated carriers of CMV infection plus the relevant HLA type in this cohort and an independent 352-donor cohort.

Between the V and J ends, shortened by 5 bases and 3 bases respectively, the junction contains 21 bases. From its cysteine to its valine, the CDR3 spans 16 amino acids. Just CDR3 DNA is preserved here, 48 bases in frame from base 1. Sequencing instrument: Illumina HiSeq 1500. The public reads were reprocessed in TCRdb via fastp at Q25 and MiXCR, keeping in-frame beta chains. Each CDR3 protein gets just one entry, which takes the most common genes and DNA from the rows behind it. The sample table contains roughly 280,000 distinct CDR3 sequences; only one count was recorded for 20% to 25% of them. Of the sample, under 25% is held by the ten largest clones. This clonotype was detected only a few times. This clone's antigen is unknown. No qualities accompany the bases; no much larger clone lies one base away. This specimen's treatment or condition label, interpreted: in vitro stimulation with specific CMV peptide epitopes to enrich CMV-specific T cells.

The chain is assembled from TRBV5-3 and TRBJ2-7; the D gene is unclear. TRBV5-3 is noted as an ORF with a role that remains uncertain. The specimen comprised cultured PBMCs, sampled from culture after CMV antigen stimulation. This receptor was identified in a human donor in good health (CMV status not recorded). Some clones in this sample may be carry-over from other donors' samples. The CDR3 amino acid sequence is: CARSRRLPRQIYEQYV. The bases read TGTGCCAGAAGTCGCCGACTTCCCCGGCAGATCTACGAGCAGTACGTC.